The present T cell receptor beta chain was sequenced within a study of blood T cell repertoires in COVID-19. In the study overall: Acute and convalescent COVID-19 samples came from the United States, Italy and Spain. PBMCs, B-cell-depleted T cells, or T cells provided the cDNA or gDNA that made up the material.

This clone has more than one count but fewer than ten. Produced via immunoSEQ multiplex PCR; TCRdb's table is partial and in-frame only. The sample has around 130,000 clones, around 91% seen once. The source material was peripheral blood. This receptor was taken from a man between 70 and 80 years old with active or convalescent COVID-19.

CDR3 amino acids: CSVAEPEGLFF. The CDR3 coding sequence is TGCAGCGTTGCGGAGCCAGAAGGACTGTTTTTT. The chain is built from TRBV29-1 and TRBJ1-4, with D unclear. Germline V gene sequence: CDR1 SQVTM, CDR2 ANQGSEA. The CDR3 totals 11 residues. The V gene lost 4 bases and the J gene lost 13 bases, with 13 bases spanning the gap.